This passage covers 14 T cell receptor beta chains from one sample sequenced in a study of blood T cell repertoires in COVID-19. Profiling relied on immunoSEQ multiplex PCR, and the TCRdb table lists in-frame clones only, not all of them. The sample lists tens of thousands of clones, around 91% occurring once. Sample: peripheral blood. These receptors were collected from a man aged 50 to 60 with acute or convalescent COVID-19.

The rearrangement joins TRBV18 to TRBJ2-2; the D gene is possibly TRBD1 (5 bases). The V end was cut by 1 base, the J end by 2 bases, with 8 bases between. CDR3 size: 15 residues. CDR1 and CDR2 from the germline V gene are KGHSH and LQKENI. The CDR3 here is CASSPQGKNTGELFF. CDR3 coding DNA: TGTGCCAGCTCACCACAGGGGAAAAACACCGGGGAGCTGTTTTTT. Combining the CDR3 with reference TRBV18 and TRBJ2-2 gives the whole variable domain NAGVMQNPRHLVRRRGQEARLRCSPMKGHSHVYWYRQLPEEGLKFMVYLQKENIIDESGMPKERFSAEFPKEGPSILRIQQVVRGDSAAYFCASSPQGKNTGELFFGEGSRLTVL.

DNA for the CDR3: TGTGCCAGCAGGGGCCACTCTCACTACGAGCAGTACTTC. This sequence encodes CASRGHSHYEQYF. The chain employs TRBV28 and TRBJ2-7; D not resolved. Between the trimmed V and J ends, which lost 6 bases and 3 bases, there was a span of 12 bases. This CDR3 contains 13 residues. The germline gives CDR1 MDHEN, CDR2 SYDVKM.

In its sample, this clone was seen a few times. V gene TRBV7-9 combines with J gene TRBJ2-7, with 10 bases matching TRBD1. CDR3 size: 13 residues. Losses at the gene ends were 5 bases for V and 6 bases for J; bases not matched to a gene: 4. Germline CDR1 reads SEHNR; CDR2 reads FQNEAQ (reference sequence). The CDR3 region is CASSPGTGVEQYF. For the CDR3, the DNA is TGTGCCAGCAGCCCTGGGACAGGGGTCGAGCAGTACTTC.

The chain employs TRBV19 and TRBJ2-2; D is uncertain. Trimming took 3 bases from V and 4 from J, leaving 9 bases between them. The CDR3 has 14 residues. Germline assignment: CDR1 LNHDA and CDR2 SQIVND (reference sequence). CDR3 amino acids: CASSMPLLTGELFF. Written as DNA, the CDR3 is TGTGCCAGTAGTATGCCCCTACTCACCGGGGAGCTGTTTTTT.

The chain has TRBV7-2 and TRBJ2-7; 9 positions match TRBD1. CDR1 is SGHTA, CDR2 FQGNSA, per germline. The CDR3 contains 16 residues. V shed 4 bases, J shed 4 bases, and the junction held 11 bases outside the gene matches. This CDR3 reads CASSSPGQGLGYEQYF. CDR3 in DNA: TGTGCCAGCAGCTCACCGGGACAGGGATTGGGTTACGAGCAGTACTTC.

V usage is TRBV6-1 and J usage is TRBJ2-7; D is ambiguous. This CDR3 has 14 amino acids. The germline V gene has CDR1 MNHNS and CDR2 SASEGT. Trimming removed 3 bases at V and 7 bases at J, with 16 bases between. CDR3 nucleotide sequence: TGTGCCAGCAGTGATCACCTAATAATGGAGGAGCAGTACGTC. Encoded protein: CASSDHLIMEEQYV.

This clone is a singleton in its sample. The rearrangement joins TRBV6-5 to TRBJ1-1; 7 bases map to TRBD1. The CDR3 length is 16 residues. CDR1 and CDR2 from the germline V gene are MNHEY and SVGAGI. V lost 4 bases, J lost 0 bases, and 8 bases stayed unmatched. This chain's CDR3 is CASSSPGTAMNTEAFF. CDR3 DNA: TGTGCCAGCAGTTCCCCCGGGACAGCGATGAACACTGAAGCTTTCTTT.

CDR3 nucleotides: TGTGCCAGCAGTCGAACCCAAAGCGGTAGCTCCTACAATGAGCAGTTCTTC. Residues: CASSRTQSGSSYNEQFF. The chain couples TRBV7-2 to TRBJ2-1, with TRBD2 as a possible D gene (5 bases). Germline lookup yields CDR1 SGHTA and CDR2 FQGNSA. The CDR3 runs to 17 residues. Trimming pared 6 bases from V and 0 bases from J, leaving 18 bases between.

This clone was detected only a few times. The chain joins TRBV28 to TRBJ2-7; TRBD2 might be the D (5 bases). The V gene's germline CDR1 is MDHEN and CDR2 SYDVKM. The CDR3 sequence is 14 residues long. V was cut by 3 bases and J by 3 bases, with 12 bases left in between. CDR3 sequence: CASSLVTGNYEQYF. In DNA, the CDR3 is TGTGCCAGCAGTTTGGTGACGGGGAACTACGAGCAGTACTTC.

The rearrangement uses TRBV10-2 and TRBJ1-4, with 7 bases aligning to TRBD1. V shed 7 bases and J 7 bases; nucleotides not matched to a gene: 12. This CDR3 has 15 residues. Germline V gene data show CDR1 as WSHSY and CDR2 as SAAADI. As DNA, the CDR3 is TGCGCCAGCAAATTAGGGACAGCGAGGGGTGAAAAACTGTTTTTT. This codes for CASKLGTARGEKLFF.

This chain joins TRBV3-1 (or the pseudogene TRBV3-2) and TRBJ1-1, with D tentatively TRBD1 (6 bases). The CDR3 loop spans 15 amino acids. Germline V gene lookup returns CDR1 LGHDT and CDR2 YNNKEL (reference sequence). Trimming cost V 0 bases and J 5 bases, with 13 bases left between them. In DNA, the CDR3 is TGTGCCAGCAGCCAAGATCTCGGGGGGCTGACTGAAGCTTTCTTT. Translated: CASSQDLGGLTEAFF.

The chain couples TRBV19 to TRBJ1-5; D possibly corresponds to TRBD1 (5 bases). This CDR3 comprises 13 residues. The V gene lost 3 bases and the J gene lost 9 bases, with 12 bases spanning the gap. Germline assignment: CDR1 LNHDA and CDR2 SQIVND (reference sequence). The CDR3 sequence is CASSMQGQGPQHF. CDR3 nucleotide sequence: TGTGCCAGTAGTATGCAGGGTCAGGGGCCCCAGCATTTT.

This clone was found once. The chain links TRBV6-5 to TRBJ2-6; 9 bases agree with TRBD1. Trimming cost V 2 bases and J 8 bases; bases outside gene matches: 4. This CDR3 comprises 15 residues. Germline V gene data show CDR1 as MNHEY and CDR2 as SVGAGI. CDR3 DNA sequence: TGTGCCAGCAGTTACGCCGGGACAGGGACCAACGTCCTGACTTTC. This encodes CASSYAGTGTNVLTF.

The chain recombines TRBV10-1 with TRBJ2-2; 10 bases agree with TRBD1. CDR1 WNHNN and CDR2 SYGVQD come from the germline V gene (reference sequence). The CDR3 length is 18 residues. J gave up 5 bases and V 4 bases, and 13 bases lay outside the gene matches. The CDR3 region has the DNA TGCGCCAGCAGTGCAAGACAGGGGGCCGGTGGTCGAACCGGGGAGCTGTTTTTT. This gives the protein CASSARQGAGGRTGELFF.